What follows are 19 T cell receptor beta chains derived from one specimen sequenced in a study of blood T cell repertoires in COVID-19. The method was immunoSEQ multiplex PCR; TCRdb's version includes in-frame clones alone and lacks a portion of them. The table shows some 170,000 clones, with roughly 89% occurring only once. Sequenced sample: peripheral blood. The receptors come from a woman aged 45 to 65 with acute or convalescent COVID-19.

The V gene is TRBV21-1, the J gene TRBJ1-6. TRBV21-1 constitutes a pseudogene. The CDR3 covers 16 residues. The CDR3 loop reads CASSKGPGDPNSPLHF. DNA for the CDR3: TGTGCCAGCAGCAAAGGCCCGGGGGATCCTAATTCACCCCTCCACTTT.

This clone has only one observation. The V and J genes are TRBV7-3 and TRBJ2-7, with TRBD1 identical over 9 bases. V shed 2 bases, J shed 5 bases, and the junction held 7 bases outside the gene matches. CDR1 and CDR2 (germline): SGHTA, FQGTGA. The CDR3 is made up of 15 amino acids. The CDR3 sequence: CASSLGPGQGHEQYF. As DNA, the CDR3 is TGTGCCAGCAGCTTAGGCCCGGGACAGGGACACGAGCAGTACTTC.

This CDR3 is CASSEREGEQYF. CDR3 sequence (DNA): TGTGCCAGCAGCGAGCGGGAAGGCGAGCAGTACTTC. V and J are TRBV7-8 and TRBJ2-7; 7 bases are shared with TRBD2. With 5 bases clipped from V and 6 bases from J, the junction kept 4 bases outside the gene matches. Germline V gene data show CDR1 as SGHVS and CDR2 as FQNEAQ. This CDR3 has 12 residues.

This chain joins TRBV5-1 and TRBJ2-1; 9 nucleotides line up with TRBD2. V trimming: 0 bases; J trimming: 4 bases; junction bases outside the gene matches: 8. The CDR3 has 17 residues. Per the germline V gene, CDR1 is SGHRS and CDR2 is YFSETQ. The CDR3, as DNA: TGCGCCAGCAGCTTGGTCCTAGCGGGATTGAGATACAATGAGCAGTTCTTC. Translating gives CASSLVLAGLRYNEQFF.

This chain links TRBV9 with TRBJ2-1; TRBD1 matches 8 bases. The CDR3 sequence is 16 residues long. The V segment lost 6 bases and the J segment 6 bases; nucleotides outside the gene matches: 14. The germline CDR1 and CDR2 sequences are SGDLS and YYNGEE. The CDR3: CASTSPSRGHGNEQFF. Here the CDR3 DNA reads TGTGCCAGCACCTCCCCTTCCAGGGGGCACGGCAATGAGCAGTTCTTC. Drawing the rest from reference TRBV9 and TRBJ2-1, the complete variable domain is DSGVTQTPKHLITATGQRVTLRCSPRSGDLSVYWYQQSLDQGLQFLIQYYNGEERAKGNILERFSAQQFPDLHSELNLSSLELGDSALYFCASTSPSRGHGNEQFFGPGTRLTVL.

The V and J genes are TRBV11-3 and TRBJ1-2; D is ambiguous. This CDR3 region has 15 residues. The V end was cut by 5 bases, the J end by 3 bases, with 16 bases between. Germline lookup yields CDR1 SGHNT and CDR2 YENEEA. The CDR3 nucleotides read TGTGCCAGCAGCCCAATCCCGGCGGGAGACTATGGCTACACCTTC. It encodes CASSPIPAGDYGYTF.

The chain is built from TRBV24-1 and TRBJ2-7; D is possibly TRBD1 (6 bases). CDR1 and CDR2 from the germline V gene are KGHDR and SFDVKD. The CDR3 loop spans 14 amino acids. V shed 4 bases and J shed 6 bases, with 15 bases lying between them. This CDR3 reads CATSENRVQGEQYF. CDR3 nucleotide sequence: TGTGCCACCAGTGAGAACAGGGTTCAAGGCGAGCAGTACTTC.

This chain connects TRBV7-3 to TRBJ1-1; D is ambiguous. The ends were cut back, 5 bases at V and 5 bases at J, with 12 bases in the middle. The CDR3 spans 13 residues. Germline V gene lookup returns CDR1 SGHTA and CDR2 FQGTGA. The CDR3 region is CASSLGRRTEAFF. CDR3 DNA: TGTGCCAGCAGCCTCGGTCGGAGGACTGAAGCTTTCTTT.

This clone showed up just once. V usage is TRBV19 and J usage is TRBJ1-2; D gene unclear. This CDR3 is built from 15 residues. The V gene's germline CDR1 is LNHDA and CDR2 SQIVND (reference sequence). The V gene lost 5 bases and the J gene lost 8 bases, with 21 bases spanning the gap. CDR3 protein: CASSPPSGSTRGYTF. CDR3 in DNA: TGTGCCAGTAGTCCCCCCTCCGGGAGCACTCGGGGCTACACCTTC.

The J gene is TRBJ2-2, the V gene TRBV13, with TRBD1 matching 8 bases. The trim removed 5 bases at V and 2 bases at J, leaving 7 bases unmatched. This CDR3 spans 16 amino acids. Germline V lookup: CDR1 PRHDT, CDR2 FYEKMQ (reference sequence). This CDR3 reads CASSKLGQGNTGELFF. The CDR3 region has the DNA TGTGCCAGCAGCAAACTTGGACAGGGAAACACCGGGGAGCTGTTTTTT.

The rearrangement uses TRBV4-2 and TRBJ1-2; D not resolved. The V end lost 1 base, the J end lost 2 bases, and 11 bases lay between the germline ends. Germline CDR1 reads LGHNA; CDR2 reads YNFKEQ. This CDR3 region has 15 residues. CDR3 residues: CASSQGAGTNYGYTF. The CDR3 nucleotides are TGTGCCAGCAGCCAAGGGGCAGGAACCAACTATGGCTACACCTTC.

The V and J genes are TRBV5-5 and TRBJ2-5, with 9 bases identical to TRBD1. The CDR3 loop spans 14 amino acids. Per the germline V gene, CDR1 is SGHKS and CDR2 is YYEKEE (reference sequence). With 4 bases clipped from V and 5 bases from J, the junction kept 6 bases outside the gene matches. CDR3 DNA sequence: TGTGCCAGCAGCAGAACCGGGACAGGGGAGACCCAGTACTTC. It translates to CASSRTGTGETQYF.

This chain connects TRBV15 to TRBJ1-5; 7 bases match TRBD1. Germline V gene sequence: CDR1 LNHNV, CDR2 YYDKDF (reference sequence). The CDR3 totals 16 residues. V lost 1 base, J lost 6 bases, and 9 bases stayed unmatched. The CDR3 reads CATSRGPTGAGQPQHF. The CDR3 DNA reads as TGTGCCACCAGCAGAGGACCAACAGGGGCTGGTCAGCCCCAGCATTTT.

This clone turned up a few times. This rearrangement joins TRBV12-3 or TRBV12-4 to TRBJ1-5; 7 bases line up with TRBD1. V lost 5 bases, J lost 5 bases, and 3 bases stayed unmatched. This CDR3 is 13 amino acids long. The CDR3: CASSRTGDQPQHF. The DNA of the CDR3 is TGTGCCAGCAGTAGGACAGGAGATCAGCCCCAGCATTTT.

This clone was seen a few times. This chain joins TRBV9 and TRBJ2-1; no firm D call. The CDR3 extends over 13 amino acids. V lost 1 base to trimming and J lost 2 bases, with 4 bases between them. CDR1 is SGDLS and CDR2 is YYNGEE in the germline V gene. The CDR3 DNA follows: TGTGCCAGCAGCGTAAGCGCCTACAATGAGCAGTTCTTC. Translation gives CASSVSAYNEQFF.

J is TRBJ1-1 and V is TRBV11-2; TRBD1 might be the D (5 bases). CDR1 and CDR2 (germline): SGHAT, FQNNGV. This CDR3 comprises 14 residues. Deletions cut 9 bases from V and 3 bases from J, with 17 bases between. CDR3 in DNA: TGTGCCAGTTCGGCAGGGATTTTACACACTGAAGCTTTCTTT. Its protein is CASSAGILHTEAFF.

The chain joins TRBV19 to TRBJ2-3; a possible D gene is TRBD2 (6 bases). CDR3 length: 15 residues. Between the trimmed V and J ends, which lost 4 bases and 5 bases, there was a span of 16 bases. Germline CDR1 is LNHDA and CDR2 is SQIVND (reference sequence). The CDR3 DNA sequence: TGTGCCAGTAGTAAGGCCCTCGGGGGAGGAGATACGCAGTATTTT. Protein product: CASSKALGGGDTQYF.

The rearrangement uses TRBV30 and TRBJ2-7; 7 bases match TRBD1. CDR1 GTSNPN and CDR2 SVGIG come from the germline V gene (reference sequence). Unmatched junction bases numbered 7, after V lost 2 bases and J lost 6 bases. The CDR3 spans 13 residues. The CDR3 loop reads CAWSPQGMVEQYF. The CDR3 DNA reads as TGTGCCTGGAGTCCACAGGGGATGGTCGAGCAGTACTTC.

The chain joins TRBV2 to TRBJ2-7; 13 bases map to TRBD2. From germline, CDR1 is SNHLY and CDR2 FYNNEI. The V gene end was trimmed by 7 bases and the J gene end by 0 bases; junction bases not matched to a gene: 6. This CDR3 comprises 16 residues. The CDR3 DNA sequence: TGTGCCAGCAAATTGGGACTAGCGGGGAGCTCCTACGAGCAGTACTTC. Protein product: CASKLGLAGSSYEQYF. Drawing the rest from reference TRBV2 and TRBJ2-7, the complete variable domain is EPEVTQTPSHQVTQMGQEVILRCVPISNHLYFYWYRQILGQKVEFLVSFYNNEISEKSEIFDDQFSVERPDGSNFTLKIRSTKLEDSAMYFCASKLGLAGSSYEQYFGPGTRLTVT.